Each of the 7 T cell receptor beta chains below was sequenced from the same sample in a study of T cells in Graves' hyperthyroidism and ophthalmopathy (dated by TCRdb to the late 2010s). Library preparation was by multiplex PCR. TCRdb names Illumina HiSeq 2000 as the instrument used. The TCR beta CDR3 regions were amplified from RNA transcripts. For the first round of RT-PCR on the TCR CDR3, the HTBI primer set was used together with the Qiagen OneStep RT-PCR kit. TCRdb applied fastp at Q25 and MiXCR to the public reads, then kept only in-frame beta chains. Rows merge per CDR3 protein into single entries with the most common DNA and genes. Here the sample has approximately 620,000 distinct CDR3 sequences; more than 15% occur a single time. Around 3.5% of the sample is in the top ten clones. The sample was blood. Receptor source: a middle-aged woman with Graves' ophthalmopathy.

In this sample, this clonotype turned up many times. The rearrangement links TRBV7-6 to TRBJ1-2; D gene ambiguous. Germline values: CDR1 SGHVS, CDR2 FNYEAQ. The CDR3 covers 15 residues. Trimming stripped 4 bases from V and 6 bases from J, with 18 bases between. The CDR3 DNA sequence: TGTGCCAGCAGCTACCCCATTGGTCCGGCGGATGGCTACACCTTC. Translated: CASSYPIGPADGYTF.

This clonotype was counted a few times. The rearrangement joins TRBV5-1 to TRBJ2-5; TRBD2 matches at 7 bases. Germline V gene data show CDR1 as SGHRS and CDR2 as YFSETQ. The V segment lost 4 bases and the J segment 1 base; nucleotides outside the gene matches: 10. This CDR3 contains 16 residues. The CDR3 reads CASSLGGNVFQETQYF. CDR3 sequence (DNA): TGCGCCAGCAGCCTCGGGGGGAACGTGTTCCAAGAGACCCAGTACTTC. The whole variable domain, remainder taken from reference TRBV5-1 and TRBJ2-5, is KAGVTQTPRYLIKTRGQQVTLSCSPISGHRSVSWYQQTPGQGLQFLFEYFSETQRNKGNFPGRFSGRQFSNSRSEMNVSTLELGDSALYLCASSLGGNVFQETQYFGPGTRLLVL.

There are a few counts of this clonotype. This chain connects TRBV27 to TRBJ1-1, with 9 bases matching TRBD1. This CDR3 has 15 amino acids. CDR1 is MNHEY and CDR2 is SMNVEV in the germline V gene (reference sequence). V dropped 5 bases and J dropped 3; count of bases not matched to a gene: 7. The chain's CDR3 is CASSELQGAYTEAFF. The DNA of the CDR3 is TGTGCCAGCAGTGAATTACAGGGGGCTTACACTGAAGCTTTCTTT.

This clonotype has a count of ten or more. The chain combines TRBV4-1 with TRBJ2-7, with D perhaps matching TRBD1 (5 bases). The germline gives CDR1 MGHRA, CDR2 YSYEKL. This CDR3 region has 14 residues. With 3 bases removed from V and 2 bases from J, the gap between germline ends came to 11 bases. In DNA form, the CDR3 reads TGCGCCAGCAGCCACATCACAGGTACCTACGAGCAGTACTTC. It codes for CASSHITGTYEQYF.

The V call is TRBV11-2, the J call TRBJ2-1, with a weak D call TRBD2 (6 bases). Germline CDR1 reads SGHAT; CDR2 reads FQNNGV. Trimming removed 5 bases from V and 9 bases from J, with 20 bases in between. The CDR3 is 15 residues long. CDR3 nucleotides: TGTGCCAGCAGCGGCGCTGGGACTGTTAGAGGTGAGCAGTTCTTC. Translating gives CASSGAGTVRGEQFF. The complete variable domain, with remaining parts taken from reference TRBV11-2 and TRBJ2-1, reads EAGVAQSPRYKIIEKRQSVAFWCNPISGHATLYWYQQILGQGPKLLIQFQNNGVVDDSQLPKDRFSAERLKGVDSTLKIQPAKLEDSAVYLCASSGAGTVRGEQFFGPGTRLTVL.

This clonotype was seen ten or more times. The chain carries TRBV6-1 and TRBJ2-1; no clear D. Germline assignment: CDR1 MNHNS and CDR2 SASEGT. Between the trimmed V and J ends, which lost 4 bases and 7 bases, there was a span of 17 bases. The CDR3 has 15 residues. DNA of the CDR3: TGTGCCAGCAGTGTCGTGCGGCAGTTTGGGAATGAGCAGTTCTTC. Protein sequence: CASSVVRQFGNEQFF.

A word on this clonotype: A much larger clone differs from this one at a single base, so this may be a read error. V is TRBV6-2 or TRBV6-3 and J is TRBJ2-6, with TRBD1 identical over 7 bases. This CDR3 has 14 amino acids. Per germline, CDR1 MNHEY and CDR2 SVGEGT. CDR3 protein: CASRGQSGANFLTF. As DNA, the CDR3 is TGTGCCAGCAGGGGACAGTCTGGGGCCAACTTCCTGACTTTC.